The present T cell receptor (beta chain) was sequenced within a study of identical twins. For this clonotype: Its specificity is unknown.

Points from the study as a whole: Twins showed weaker excess sharing in their beta out-of-frame sequences.

It was template switching that added a universal primer site, and there were unique molecular identifiers on the cDNA. Using its own MiXCR run on the 5' RACE reads, TCRdb lists one record per CDR3 protein. Here the sample spans about 240,000 distinct CDR3 sequences, approximately 10% being singletons. Trimming took 5 bases from V and 6 from J, leaving 19 bases between them. Germline V CDR1 and CDR2: MDHEN, SYDVKM. The CDR3 runs to 15 residues. The sequence came from a man aged 45-65 years in good health. Sequences were obtained from memory T cells sorted from blood. V usage is TRBV28 and J usage is TRBJ1-2; D is undetermined. The CDR3: CASSPQNRVRHGYTF. In DNA form, the CDR3 reads TGTGCCAGCAGTCCTCAAAACCGAGTTAGGCATGGCTACACCTTC.